The sequence of this TCR beta chain was determined in a study of T cell clonotyping in hematopoietic cell transplantation. TCRdb's table, derived via immunoSEQ multiplex PCR, lists solely in-frame clones and lacks some. The profile shows about 15,000 clones, about 76% of them singletons. Trimming pared 7 bases from V and 7 bases from J, leaving 20 bases between. Germline V gives CDR1 SQVTM, CDR2 ANQGSEA. The CDR3 is 13 residues long. This clone was counted between two and nine times. The antigen remains undetermined. Whole-study findings and limits: CD4 and CD8 repertoire contributions could not be separated without sorting. Pathologically expanded recipient clonotypes increased progressively from day 30 to day 180 as diversity fell. Few recipient clonotypes overlapped donors; over 95% were de novo at given depth. Broader posttransplant TCR repertoire diversity was predicted by graft donor and pretransplant recipient Inverse Simpson Index values.

Input material: peripheral blood mononuclear cells. The chain has TRBV29-1 and TRBJ2-7, with D perhaps given as TRBD1 or TRBD2 (5 bases each). This clonotype was sampled from a woman aged 60-70 years in good health. Some clones in this sample may be carry-over from other donors' samples. DNA for the CDR3: TGCAGCGCGCAGGGAGAGATCCGCGGGGAGCAGTACTTC. Residues: CSAQGEIRGEQYF.